The 7 T cell receptor beta chains below were found in one sample sequenced in a study of blood T cell repertoires in COVID-19. This table comes from immunoSEQ multiplex PCR, and its TCRdb copy is limited to in-frame clones, with some not included. The sample yields 150,000 to 180,000 clones, approximately 85% seen once. Sequenced: peripheral blood. The receptors here all came from a man in his 60s with COVID-19, enrolled during active disease.

The chain combines TRBV7-3 with TRBJ1-1; no firm D call. This CDR3 has 15 amino acids. V shed 2 bases and J shed 1 base, with 11 bases lying between them. The germline V gene encodes CDR1 SGHTA and CDR2 FQGTGA. The CDR3 DNA reads TGTGCCAGCAGCTTACAGTCCAGTGGGAACACTGAAGCTTTCTTT. It encodes CASSLQSSGNTEAFF.

This clone was detected only once. J is TRBJ2-1 and V is TRBV7-9; D is ambiguous. The V gene's germline CDR1 is SEHNR and CDR2 FQNEAQ (reference sequence). Trimming removed 5 bases at V and 6 bases at J, with 8 bases between. This CDR3 comprises 12 residues. The CDR3 is CASSDNSNEQFF. As DNA, the CDR3 is TGTGCCAGCAGCGACAACAGCAATGAGCAGTTCTTC.

The CDR3 bases are TGTGCCACCAGTCCAGGGGTCCGTTCACCCCTCCACTTT. It specifies CATSPGVRSPLHF. This chain connects TRBV24-1 to TRBJ1-6; perhaps TRBD1 as D (6 bases). Germline assignment: CDR1 KGHDR and CDR2 SFDVKD. The V end was cut by 6 bases, the J end by 9 bases, with 11 bases between. The CDR3 loop spans 13 amino acids.

J is TRBJ2-1 and V is TRBV5-1, with 9 bases that match TRBD2. In germline, CDR1 is SGHRS, CDR2 YFSETQ. Losses at the gene ends were 2 bases for V and 5 bases for J; bases not matched to a gene: 2. The CDR3 loop spans 14 amino acids. The chain's CDR3 is CASSFSGGHNEQFF. The DNA of the CDR3 is TGCGCCAGCAGCTTTAGCGGGGGACACAATGAGCAGTTCTTC.

The chain has TRBV11-3 and TRBJ2-2; perhaps TRBD1 as D (6 bases). V was trimmed by 1 base and J by 3 bases, leaving 9 bases between them. Germline V gene lookup returns CDR1 SGHNT and CDR2 YENEEA. CDR3 length: 15 residues. The CDR3 loop reads CASSLGQGYTGELFF. The CDR3, as DNA: TGTGCCAGCAGCTTAGGCCAGGGGTACACCGGGGAGCTGTTTTTT.

This chain uses TRBV6-2 or TRBV6-3 with TRBJ2-5; 14 nucleotides align to TRBD2. CDR3 length: 17 residues. Germline CDR1 and CDR2: MNHEY and SVGEGT. The trim removed 6 bases at V and 4 bases at J, leaving 10 bases unmatched. The CDR3 region is CASSPRLAGGPGETQYF. As DNA, the CDR3 is TGTGCCAGCAGCCCCAGACTAGCGGGAGGGCCGGGAGAGACCCAGTACTTC.

The chain links TRBV2 to TRBJ1-5; D gene ambiguous. Trimming left V 6 bases short and J 1 base short, with 13 bases between. Germline values: CDR1 SNHLY, CDR2 FYNNEI. The length of the CDR3 is 15 residues. The CDR3 loop reads CASRVSRGSNQPQHF. The CDR3 coding sequence is TGTGCCAGCAGGGTTTCCCGAGGGAGCAATCAGCCCCAGCATTTT.